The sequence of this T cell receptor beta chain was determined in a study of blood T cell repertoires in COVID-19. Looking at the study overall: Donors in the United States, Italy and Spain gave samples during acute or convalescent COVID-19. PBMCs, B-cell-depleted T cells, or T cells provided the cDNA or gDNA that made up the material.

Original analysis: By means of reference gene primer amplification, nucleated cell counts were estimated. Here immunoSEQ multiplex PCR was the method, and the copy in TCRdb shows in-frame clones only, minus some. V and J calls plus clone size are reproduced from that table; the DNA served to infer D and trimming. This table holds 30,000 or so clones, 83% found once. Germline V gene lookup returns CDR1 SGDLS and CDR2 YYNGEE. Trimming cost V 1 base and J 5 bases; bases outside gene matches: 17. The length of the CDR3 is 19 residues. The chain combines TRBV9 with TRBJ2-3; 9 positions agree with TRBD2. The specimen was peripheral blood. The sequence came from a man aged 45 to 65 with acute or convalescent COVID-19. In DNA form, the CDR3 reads TGTGCCAGCAGCGTACAGTTGGGATATAGCGGGGGTATCGAAGATACGCAGTATTTT. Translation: CASSVQLGYSGGIEDTQYF.